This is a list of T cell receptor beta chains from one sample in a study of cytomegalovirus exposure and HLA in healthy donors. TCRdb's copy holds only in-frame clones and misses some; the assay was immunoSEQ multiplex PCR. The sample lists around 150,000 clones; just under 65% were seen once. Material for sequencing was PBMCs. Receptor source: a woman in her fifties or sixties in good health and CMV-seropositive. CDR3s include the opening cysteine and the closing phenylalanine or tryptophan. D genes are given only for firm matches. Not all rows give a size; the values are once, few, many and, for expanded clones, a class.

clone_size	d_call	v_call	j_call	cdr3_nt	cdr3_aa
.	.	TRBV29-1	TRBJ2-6	TGCAGCGTTCCCGGGACACAGAACGTCCTGACTTTC	CSVPGTQNVLTF
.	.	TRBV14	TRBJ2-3	TGTGCCAGCAGCCAAGTACCTGCGGATACGCAGTATTTT	CASSQVPADTQYF
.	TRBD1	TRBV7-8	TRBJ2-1	TGTGCCAGCAGCTTGACAGGGGATAATGAGCAGTTCTTC	CASSLTGDNEQFF
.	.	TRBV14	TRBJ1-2	TGTGCCAGCAGCCAAGTCTCAGGGGTTTATGGCTACACCTTC	CASSQVSGVYGYTF
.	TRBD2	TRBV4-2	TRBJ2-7	TGTGCCAGCAGCCGTCAAGCGGGGACCTCCTACGAGCAGTACTTC	CASSRQAGTSYEQYF
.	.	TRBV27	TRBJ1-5	TGTGCCAGCAGTCTCGACAGGAGATATCAGCCCCAGCATTTT	CASSLDRRYQPQHF
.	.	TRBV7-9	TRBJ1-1	TGTGCCAGCAGCTGGACGGGAGACACTGAAGCTTTCTTT	CASSWTGDTEAFF
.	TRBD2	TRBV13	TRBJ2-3	TGTGCCAGCAGCTCTAGACTAGCGGGAGGGCGTGACGCAGATACGCAGTATTTT	CASSSRLAGGRDADTQYF
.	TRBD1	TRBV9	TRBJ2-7	TGTGCCAGCAGCATTACAGGGGTGTTGGACGAGCAGTACTTC	CASSITGVLDEQYF
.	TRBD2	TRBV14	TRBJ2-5	TGTGCCAGCAGCCAAGGTGGGACTAGCGGGATTAGAGAGACCCAGTACTTC	CASSQGGTSGIRETQYF
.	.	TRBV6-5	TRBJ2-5	TGTGCCAGCAGTCCCCAAGGGAGACGGGAGACCCAGTACTTC	CASSPQGRRETQYF
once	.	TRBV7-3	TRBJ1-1	TGTGCCAGCAGCAAGACAGCAATGAACACTGAAGCTTTCTTT	CASSKTAMNTEAFF
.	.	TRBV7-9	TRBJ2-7	TGTGCCAGCAATGCCGGGAGCTACGAGCAGTACTTC	CASNAGSYEQYF
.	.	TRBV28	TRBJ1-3	TGTGCCAGCAGCTTCTTGCGGGGAACTGGAAACACCATATATTTT	CASSFLRGTGNTIYF
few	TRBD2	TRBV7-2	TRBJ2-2	TGTGCCAGCAGCTTACGGGGACTAGCGGGAATCGGGGAGCTGTTTTTT	CASSLRGLAGIGELFF
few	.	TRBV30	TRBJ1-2	TGTGCCTGGAGTCGGGGGAACTATGGCTACACCTTC	CAWSRGNYGYTF
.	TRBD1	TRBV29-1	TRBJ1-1	TGCAGCGTTGGGACAGGGGTCGGCACTGAAGCTTTCTTT	CSVGTGVGTEAFF
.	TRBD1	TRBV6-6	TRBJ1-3	TGTGCCAGCGGTTTAAGACAGGGTTCTGGAAACACCATATATTTT	CASGLRQGSGNTIYF
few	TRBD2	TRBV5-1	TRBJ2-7	TGCGCCAGCAGCTCCCTAGCGGGAGGTACCCCCGAGCAGTACTTC	CASSSLAGGTPEQYF
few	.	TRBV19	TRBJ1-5	TGTGCCAGTAGTCCCCTGGGAGATCAGCCCCAGCATTTT	CASSPLGDQPQHF
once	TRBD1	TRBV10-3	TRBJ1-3	TGTGCCATCAGCAGGGGGCTGGAGGGAAACACCATATATTTT	CAISRGLEGNTIYF
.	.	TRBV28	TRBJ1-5	TGTGCCAGCAGTTTTGTTACCTCAGATCAGCCCCAGCATTTT	CASSFVTSDQPQHF
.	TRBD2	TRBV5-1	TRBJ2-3	TGCGCCAGCAGCTTGTTTAATGCGGGAGAGGCGGATACGCAGTATTTT	CASSLFNAGEADTQYF
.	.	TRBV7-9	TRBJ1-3	TGTGCCAGCAGCTTAGGACAGCCGACGACCATATATTTT	CASSLGQPTTIYF
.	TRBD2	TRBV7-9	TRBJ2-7	TGTGCCAGCAGCTTAGCCGGGAGGTATTACGAGCAGTACTTC	CASSLAGRYYEQYF
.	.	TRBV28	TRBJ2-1	TGTGCCAGCAGAGGATACCGGACAGATCTATACAATGAGCAGTTCTTC	CASRGYRTDLYNEQFF
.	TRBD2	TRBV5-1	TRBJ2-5	TGCGCCAGCAGCTCGCAAACTAGCGGGCGGGAGGAAGAGACCCAGTACTTC	CASSSQTSGREEETQYF
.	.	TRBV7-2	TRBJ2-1	TGTGCCAGCAGCTTAGAAGGACTAACCCTCAATGAGCAGTTCTTC	CASSLEGLTLNEQFF